Shown below are 29 T cell receptor beta chains from a single sample sequenced in a study of CD8 T cells in ankylosing spondylitis. TCRdb reprocessed the 5' RACE reads via MiXCR and lists one record per CDR3 protein. The sample holds 300,000 to 350,000 distinct CDR3 sequences, 11% seen once. The sequencing input was blood, either unsorted or a sorted T cell fraction (not recorded which). These receptors came from a female donor with ankylosing spondylitis or in good health (not recorded which).

With respect to this clonotype: A much larger clone sits a single nucleotide away, making a read error possible. The V gene is TRBV7-2, the J gene TRBJ2-1, with no clear D. The V gene's germline CDR1 is SGHTA and CDR2 FQGNSA. The CDR3 length is 16 residues. With 6 bases removed from V and 0 bases from J, the gap between germline ends came to 15 bases. The CDR3, as DNA: TGTGCCAGCAGTGGTAAGAACTTTAGCTCCTACAATGAGCAGTTCTTC. This encodes CASSGKNFSSYNEQFF.

The table lists this clonotype with a few counts. The chain is built from TRBV28 and TRBJ2-3; D is tentatively TRBD1 or TRBD2 (5 bases each). Germline V CDR1 and CDR2: MDHEN, SYDVKM. The germline V and J ends were trimmed by 6 bases and 0 bases, with 13 bases remaining between them. This CDR3 contains 15 residues. CDR3 residues: CASRSYGDSTDTQYF. CDR3 in DNA: TGTGCCAGCAGGTCATACGGGGACAGCACAGATACGCAGTATTTT.

The chain uses TRBV7-6 and TRBJ2-2; the D gene is possibly TRBD1 (6 bases). The CDR3 loop spans 17 amino acids. Trimming took 5 bases from V and 0 from J, leaving 16 bases between them. Germline CDR1 and CDR2: SGHVS and FNYEAQ. CDR3 DNA: TGTGCCAGCAGCCGTACAGGGTTGAATACGAACACCGGGGAGCTGTTTTTT. Amino acids: CASSRTGLNTNTGELFF.

This clonotype occurred a few times. This chain uses TRBV5-1 with TRBJ2-1, with TRBD1 identical over 8 bases. Per the germline V gene, CDR1 is SGHRS and CDR2 is YFSETQ. This CDR3 region has 15 residues. V shed 5 bases and J 7 bases; nucleotides not matched to a gene: 11. The CDR3 region has the DNA TGCGCCAGCAGTTACGGACAGGGTATGGGGAATGAGCAGTTCTTC. Protein: CASSYGQGMGNEQFF.

The table lists this clonotype with many counts. The chain links TRBV5-7 to TRBJ2-1; perhaps TRBD1 as D (7 bases). TRBV5-7 is an ORF for which the function is uncertain. The CDR3 contains 17 residues. Trimming took off 4 bases at V and 7 bases at J, with 24 bases between the two ends. CDR3 nucleotides: TGTGCCAGCAGCGGGGGGTCCGACAGGGAGGATAGGAATGAGCAGTTCTTC. Its protein product is CASSGGSDREDRNEQFF.

This clonotype was seen more than once but under ten times. The V call is TRBV7-2, the J call TRBJ2-1; 12 bases match TRBD2. J gave up 0 bases and V 5 bases, and 11 bases lay outside the gene matches. The CDR3 length is 19 residues. Germline V lookup: CDR1 SGHTA, CDR2 FQGNSA. The CDR3 DNA follows: TGTGCCAGCAGCCTGGCGGCTAGCGGGAGGGTTAGCTCCTACAATGAGCAGTTCTTC. Translated: CASSLAASGRVSSYNEQFF.

Regarding this clonotype: A much larger clone lies a single base off, so this may be a read error. The chain combines TRBV5-1 with TRBJ2-1; possible D gene TRBD1, 5 bases. Per germline, CDR1 SGHRS and CDR2 YFSETQ. The CDR3 loop spans 15 amino acids. The CDR3 nucleotides are TGCGCCAGCAGCTTGGGTTGGGGCCCCTACAATGAGCGGTTCTTC. It specifies CASSLGWGPYNERFF.

This clonotype was counted only a few times. The V gene is TRBV7-9, the J gene TRBJ2-1; no clear D. Trimming stripped 2 bases from V and 5 bases from J, with 13 bases between. The CDR3 is 15 residues long. The germline gives CDR1 SEHNR, CDR2 FQNEAQ (reference sequence). CDR3 nucleotides: TGTGCCAGCAGCTTAAGGGATAACGTTCACAATGAGCAGTTCTTC. Encoded protein: CASSLRDNVHNEQFF.

The rearrangement links TRBV11-2 to TRBJ2-1; 8 bases line up with TRBD2. Per the germline V gene, CDR1 is SGHAT and CDR2 is FQNNGV. After removal of 5 bases from V and 5 bases from J, the junction contained 8 bases not matched to a gene. CDR3 size: 15 residues. The CDR3 here is CASSPSGLADNEQFF. Written as DNA, the CDR3 is TGTGCCAGCAGCCCCAGTGGACTAGCCGACAATGAGCAGTTCTTC.

The rearrangement links TRBV20-1 to TRBJ2-7; D could derive from TRBD1 or TRBD2 (7 bases each). The CDR3 covers 13 residues. The V gene's germline CDR1 is DFQATT and CDR2 SNEGSKA (reference sequence). The germline V and J ends were trimmed by 5 bases and 2 bases, with 13 bases remaining between them. Here the CDR3 reads CSAGEGAPYEQYF. CDR3 coding DNA: TGCAGTGCTGGGGAGGGGGCTCCCTACGAGCAGTACTTC.

This clonotype was counted many times. CDR3 sequence (DNA): TGCAGTGCTAGAGAGACCAGCGGGAGGAGAACCGGGGAGCTGTTTTTT. This gives the protein CSARETSGRRTGELFF. The chain uses TRBV20-1 and TRBJ2-2; 9 bases align to TRBD2. Germline-derived CDR1 and CDR2 are DFQATT and SNEGSKA (reference sequence). This CDR3 has 16 residues. The ends lost 0 bases at V and 5 bases at J; junction bases unmatched: 7.

This clonotype was detected ten times or more. The chain has TRBV29-1 and TRBJ2-1; 8 nucleotides match TRBD2. Germline CDR1 is SQVTM and CDR2 is ANQGSEA. This CDR3 has 13 amino acids. The V segment lost 7 bases and the J segment 8 bases; nucleotides outside the gene matches: 10. Here the CDR3 reads CSEPGLGRDEQFF. CDR3 in DNA: TGCAGCGAGCCGGGACTAGGTAGGGATGAGCAGTTCTTC.

This clonotype was seen many times. The chain recombines TRBV20-1 with TRBJ2-1; D might be TRBD2 (6 bases). V lost 0 bases and J 16 bases, leaving 19 bases between the germline ends. Germline V lookup: CDR1 DFQATT, CDR2 SNEGSKA (reference sequence). This CDR3 region has 13 residues. CDR3 bases: TGCAGTGCTAGAGATGGTGGGAGGCGTTCTATATTCTTC. This translates into CSARDGGRRSIFF.

This clonotype was detected a few times. The chain couples TRBV7-2 to TRBJ2-7; D possibly corresponds to TRBD1 (5 bases). Germline CDR1 and CDR2: SGHTA and FQGNSA. There are 13 residues in the CDR3. V shed 5 bases and J shed 3 bases, with 11 bases lying between them. Here the CDR3 DNA reads TGTGCCAGCAGCCCGCGGACAATCTACGAGCAGTACTTC. This translates into CASSPRTIYEQYF.

This clonotype was recorded many times. V is TRBV20-1 and J is TRBJ2-1, with D perhaps TRBD1 or TRBD2 (5 bases each). Looked up from germline, CDR1 is DFQATT and CDR2 is SNEGSKA (reference sequence). This CDR3 is built from 18 residues. Trimming stripped 0 bases from V and 6 bases from J, with 24 bases between. The CDR3 DNA sequence: TGCAGTGCTAGAGACGCCTTCCGTTCGGGGCCAGAGGTCAATGAGCAGTTCTTC. The encoded protein is CSARDAFRSGPEVNEQFF.

This clonotype was recorded many times. This chain uses TRBV20-1 with TRBJ2-1, with 15 bases that match TRBD2. Germline V gene data show CDR1 as DFQATT and CDR2 as SNEGSKA (reference sequence). The CDR3 is 15 residues long. Losses at the gene ends were 6 bases for V and 7 bases for J; bases not matched to a gene: 7. CDR3 sequence (DNA): TGCAGTGCACCAGGACTAGCGGGGGGGATGAATGAGCAGTTCTTC. This codes for CSAPGLAGGMNEQFF.

As regards this clonotype: This may be a read error: a much more frequent sequence differs by one nucleotide. The chain combines TRBV2 with TRBJ2-1, with a possible D match to TRBD2 (5 bases). The germline V gene encodes CDR1 SNHLY and CDR2 FYNNEI. CDR3 size: 13 residues. CDR3 DNA: TGTGCCAGCACTCGGGGAACCTACAATAAGCAGTTCTTC. Translation: CASTRGTYNKQFF.

This clonotype was counted only a few times. The rearrangement joins TRBV5-5 to TRBJ2-1; unclear D gene. The CDR3 has 16 residues. The V gene's germline CDR1 is SGHKS and CDR2 YYEKEE (reference sequence). V was trimmed by 3 bases and J by 4 bases, leaving 17 bases between them. The CDR3 region is CASSSEQGLRYNEQFF. CDR3 nucleotides: TGTGCCAGCAGCTCAGAGCAAGGGTTGCGTTACAATGAGCAGTTCTTC.

This clonotype was observed many times. The CDR3 nucleotides are TGTGCCAGCAGTGAACAGAGGACCATGAACACTGAAGCTTTCTTT. Its protein is CASSEQRTMNTEAFF. J is TRBJ1-1 and V is TRBV6-1; D not certain. The CDR3 runs 15 residues. Germline CDR1 reads MNHNS; CDR2 reads SASEGT. With 2 bases removed from V and 0 bases from J, the gap between germline ends came to 10 bases.

CDR3 protein: CASSLTGAGGYEQYF. The CDR3 coding sequence is TGTGCCAGCAGCTTAACCGGGGCGGGGGGATACGAGCAGTACTTC. The chain combines TRBV7-2 with TRBJ2-7; 8 nucleotides match TRBD2. This CDR3 is 15 amino acids long. With 2 bases clipped from V and 4 bases from J, the junction kept 7 bases outside the gene matches. Germline CDR1 is SGHTA and CDR2 is FQGNSA.

This clonotype has a count of ten or more. The gene calls are TRBV20-1 and TRBJ2-7; D is possibly TRBD1 (6 bases). The length of the CDR3 is 16 residues. The germline V gene has CDR1 DFQATT and CDR2 SNEGSKA (reference sequence). V was cut by 4 bases and J by 0 bases, with 19 bases left in between. This CDR3 reads CSAKIPRDTSSYEQYF. In DNA form, the CDR3 reads TGCAGTGCTAAGATCCCCCGGGACACCAGCTCCTACGAGCAGTACTTC.

This clonotype was seen repeatedly, ten times or more. The chain has TRBV20-1 and TRBJ1-2; tentatively, D is TRBD1 (5 bases). Trimming pared 5 bases from V and 4 bases from J, leaving 11 bases between. Germline V CDR1 and CDR2: DFQATT, SNEGSKA (reference sequence). The CDR3 covers 12 residues. CDR3 in DNA: TGCAGTGCTGGGGGGGGAAGCTATGGCTACACCTTC. Its translation: CSAGGGSYGYTF.

This clonotype was recorded many times. The CDR3 is CSANDSQETQYF. The CDR3 DNA reads as TGCAGTGCAAACGACAGCCAAGAGACCCAGTACTTC. The genes are TRBV20-1 and TRBJ2-5, with a weak D call TRBD1 (5 bases). The CDR3 has 12 residues. Per the germline V gene, CDR1 is DFQATT and CDR2 is SNEGSKA (reference sequence). Trimming took 6 bases from V and 1 from J, leaving 9 bases between them.

The chain links TRBV15 to TRBJ1-5; D gene uncertain. V was cut by 0 bases and J by 12 bases, with 9 bases left in between. CDR1 LNHNV and CDR2 YYDKDF come from the germline V gene (reference sequence). The CDR3 covers 12 residues. The CDR3: CATSRDMQGQHF. The CDR3 nucleotides read TGTGCCACCAGCAGAGATATGCAAGGCCAGCATTTT. Drawing the rest from reference TRBV15 and TRBJ1-5, the complete variable domain is DAMVIQNPRYQVTQFGKPVTLSCSQTLNHNVMYWYQQKSSQAPKLLFHYYDKDFNNEADTPDNFQSRRPNTSFCFLDIRSPGLGDTAMYLCATSRDMQGQHFGDGTRLSIL.

This clonotype was seen only a few times. The chain has TRBV11-2 and TRBJ2-4; unclear D gene. CDR1 and CDR2 from the germline V gene are SGHAT and FQNNGV. Deletions cut 4 bases from V and 6 bases from J, with 10 bases between. This CDR3 spans 13 amino acids. CDR3 nucleotides: TGTGCCAGCAGCTCCGTGGACCGAAACATTCAGTACTTC. This codes for CASSSVDRNIQYF.

At least ten counts were recorded for this clonotype. This chain connects TRBV6-1 to TRBJ1-2; weak D call: TRBD1 (6 bases). The CDR3 sequence is 13 residues long. The V end lost 6 bases, the J end lost 2 bases, and 10 bases lay between the germline ends. Germline V gives CDR1 MNHNS, CDR2 SASEGT. The CDR3 nucleotides read TGTGCCAGCAGGGAGGGGACAAACTATGGCTACACCTTC. Protein: CASREGTNYGYTF.

The CDR3 sequence: CATSDSGAGAYNEQFF. Here the CDR3 DNA reads TGTGCCACCAGTGATTCGGGAGCGGGAGCCTACAATGAGCAGTTCTTC. This sequence joins TRBV24-1 and TRBJ2-1; 8 bases match TRBD2. This CDR3 is built from 16 residues. Germline CDR1 is KGHDR and CDR2 is SFDVKD. The V gene end was trimmed by 2 bases and the J gene end by 2 bases; junction bases not matched to a gene: 4.

This clonotype has at least ten counts. This rearrangement joins TRBV12-3 or TRBV12-4 to TRBJ2-5; 8 nucleotides align to TRBD1. V was pared by 4 bases and J by 5 bases, with 6 bases of the junction left unmatched. This CDR3 region has 14 residues. CDR3 bases: TGTGCCAGCAGTTCTAGGACAGGGAGGGAGACCCAGTACTTC. Protein: CASSSRTGRETQYF.

This clonotype has just a few counts. The chain employs TRBV20-1 and TRBJ2-7; 7 positions match TRBD1. The CDR3 runs 15 residues. Per the germline V gene, CDR1 is DFQATT and CDR2 is SNEGSKA (reference sequence). Trimming removed 0 bases from V and 0 bases from J; junction bases left unmatched: 5. CDR3 nucleotides: TGCAGTGCTAGAGAGGACAGGAGGAGCTCCTACGAGCAGTACTTC. This codes for CSAREDRRSSYEQYF.